The 15 T cell receptor beta chains below come from one sample, sequenced in a study of OX40 agonist ivuxolimab in advanced cancers. The repertoire was sequenced with immunoSEQ multiplex PCR; TCRdb's copy has only in-frame clones and lacks some. The sample shows tens of thousands of clones, about 88% of them seen only once. The source was CD4+ or CD8+ T cells sorted from blood, collected in a trial of the OX40 agonist ivuxolimab. The receptors originated from an adult with an advanced solid tumor such as melanoma, head and neck, liver or kidney cancer.

The V and J genes are TRBV5-1 and TRBJ2-2, with 7 bases fitting TRBD2. CDR3 length: 14 amino acids. With 4 bases clipped from V and 6 bases from J, the junction kept 6 bases outside the gene matches. From germline, CDR1 is SGHRS and CDR2 YFSETQ. The CDR3 coding sequence is TGCGCCAGCAGCGTCGGGACTACCGCCGGGGAGCTGTTTTTT. Amino acids: CASSVGTTAGELFF.

This chain joins TRBV10-3 and TRBJ1-1, with unresolved D. Germline assignment: CDR1 ENHRY and CDR2 SYGVKD. Trimming left V 5 bases short and J 3 bases short, with 7 bases between. The CDR3 has 12 amino acids. DNA for the CDR3: TGTGCCATCAGTCTCGGGGACACTGAAGCTTTCTTT. This gives the protein CAISLGDTEAFF.

The chain has TRBV14 and TRBJ2-6, with 11 positions matching TRBD1. The CDR3 spans 17 residues. V lost 5 bases and J lost 4; bases outside the gene matches: 7. Per germline, CDR1 SGHDN and CDR2 FVKESK. The CDR3 reads CASSSGQGAGGANVLTF. The CDR3 DNA sequence: TGTGCCAGCAGCAGCGGACAGGGGGCGGGAGGGGCCAACGTCCTGACTTTC.

This clone was detected only once. This chain connects TRBV9 to TRBJ2-3; 9 nucleotides line up with TRBD2. This CDR3 region has 16 residues. Looked up from germline, CDR1 is SGDLS and CDR2 is YYNGEE. V lost 3 bases and J lost 4; bases outside the gene matches: 9. CDR3 DNA: TGTGCCAGCAGCGCCTCCGGCGGGGGGGCGTCAGATACGCAGTATTTT. This codes for CASSASGGGASDTQYF.

The chain carries TRBV29-1 and TRBJ2-7, with 7 bases matching TRBD1. The CDR3 has 12 residues. The ends lost 6 bases at V and 3 bases at J; junction bases unmatched: 5. CDR1 and CDR2 (germline): SQVTM, ANQGSEA. CDR3 nucleotide sequence: TGCAGCGTATTACAGGGGAACTACGAGCAGTACTTC. Amino acid sequence: CSVLQGNYEQYF.

The chain employs TRBV9 and TRBJ2-5, with 8 positions matching TRBD2. V dropped 2 bases and J dropped 5; count of bases not matched to a gene: 2. The CDR3 covers 13 residues. Germline values: CDR1 SGDLS, CDR2 YYNGEE. CDR3 in amino acids: CASSVGGDETQYF. The DNA for the CDR3 is TGTGCCAGCAGCGTCGGGGGGGACGAGACCCAGTACTTC.

This clone was detected once. The chain employs TRBV28 and TRBJ1-4; maybe TRBD1 (5 bases). Germline assignment: CDR1 MDHEN and CDR2 SYDVKM. This CDR3 contains 13 residues. The V end was cut by 6 bases, the J end by 4 bases, with 9 bases between. The CDR3 protein is CASRPGVNEKLFF. CDR3 nucleotides: TGTGCCAGCAGGCCGGGGGTTAATGAAAAACTGTTTTTT.

V usage is TRBV29-1 and J usage is TRBJ1-1; maybe TRBD1 (5 bases). The V and J ends lost 6 bases and 1 base respectively, with 15 bases between them. CDR3 length: 14 amino acids. CDR1 is SQVTM, CDR2 ANQGSEA, per germline. The CDR3 here is CSVEPRVANTEAFF. CDR3 in DNA: TGCAGCGTCGAACCCAGGGTAGCGAACACTGAAGCTTTCTTT.

The J gene is TRBJ2-2, the V gene TRBV25-1; perhaps TRBD2 as D (6 bases). Between the trimmed V and J ends, which lost 2 bases and 6 bases, there was a span of 13 bases. The germline V gene has CDR1 MGHDK and CDR2 SYGVNS. This CDR3 has 15 amino acids. CDR3 in DNA: TGTGCCAGCAGTGAAATGGGAGGCACCGCCGGGGAGCTGTTTTTT. Translation gives CASSEMGGTAGELFF.

This rearrangement joins TRBV10-3 to TRBJ1-3; maybe TRBD1 (6 bases). This CDR3 has 17 amino acids. The V end lost 4 bases, the J end lost 1 base, and 17 bases lay between the germline ends. Per the germline V gene, CDR1 is ENHRY and CDR2 is SYGVKD. The CDR3 region is CAISVPKQGGSGNTIYF. In nucleotides, the CDR3 is TGTGCCATCAGTGTCCCGAAACAGGGAGGGTCTGGAAACACCATATATTTT.

The chain recombines TRBV11-2 with TRBJ1-1; TRBD1 agrees at 9 bases. Unmatched junction bases numbered 3, after V lost 5 bases and J lost 11 bases. Germline V CDR1 and CDR2: SGHAT, FQNNGV. This CDR3 comprises 11 residues. The CDR3 nucleotides read TGTGCCAGCAGCCCCGGGACAGGGGCTTTCTTT. Protein product: CASSPGTGAFF.

V gene TRBV6-5 combines with J gene TRBJ2-2; the D gene is possibly TRBD2 (5 bases). Trimming removed 8 bases from V and 7 bases from J, with 20 bases in between. The CDR3 has 15 amino acids. Looked up from germline, CDR1 is MNHEY and CDR2 is SVGAGI. Here the CDR3 reads CASSPGGSRNGELFF. DNA for the CDR3: TGTGCCAGCTCCCCCGGAGGCTCCAGGAACGGGGAGCTGTTTTTT.

This rearrangement joins TRBV10-3 to TRBJ2-5, with a tentative D call TRBD2 (5 bases). Germline CDR1 reads ENHRY; CDR2 reads SYGVKD. V was cut by 3 bases and J by 4 bases, with 9 bases left in between. The CDR3 totals 13 residues. Here the CDR3 DNA reads TGTGCCATCAGTGATTCGGGGTCAGAGACCCAGTACTTC. Its translation is CAISDSGSETQYF.

This clone has more than one count but fewer than ten. The V and J genes are TRBV2 and TRBJ1-6; TRBD1 might be the D (6 bases). CDR1 is SNHLY and CDR2 is FYNNEI in the germline V gene. CDR3 size: 14 residues. V gave up 10 bases and J gave up 5 bases, with 15 bases separating them. For the CDR3, the DNA is TGTGCCAACCCAGGGGCAGGGGATAATTCACCCCTCCACTTT. This encodes CANPGAGDNSPLHF.

This clone was seen a handful of times. Here the CDR3 reads CASSLGVGLNEKLFF. CDR3 coding DNA: TGTGCCAGCAGTTTAGGGGTTGGCCTGAATGAAAAACTGTTTTTT. The chain employs TRBV28 and TRBJ1-4; D gene unclear. The CDR3 length is 15 residues. V lost 2 bases to trimming and J lost 5 bases, with 12 bases between them. CDR1 and CDR2 (germline): MDHEN, SYDVKM.